This is a list of T cell receptor beta chains from one sample in a study of cytomegalovirus exposure and HLA in healthy donors. Here immunoSEQ multiplex PCR was the method, and the copy in TCRdb shows in-frame clones only, minus some. The sample includes fewer than 200,000 clones, about 83% seen only once; the top ten take about 3.1%. The specimen was PBMCs. The origin of the receptors is a female donor in good health and CMV-seronegative. Each CDR3 is given with its conserved first and last residue. A D gene is named only where the DNA matches it firmly. The size entry is marked missing in some rows and otherwise reads once, few, many or a size class.

d_call clone_size j_call v_call cdr3_aa cdr3_nt
. . TRBJ1-1 TRBV19 CASSYNGGYTEAFF TGTGCCAGTAGTTACAACGGGGGGTACACTGAAGCTTTCTTT
. . TRBJ2-7 TRBV5-6 CASSFGQTYEQYF TGTGCCAGCAGCTTTGGACAGACCTACGAGCAGTACTTC
TRBD1 . TRBJ1-3 TRBV27 CASKLQGVGNTIYF TGTGCCAGCAAACTTCAGGGGGTCGGAAACACCATATATTTT
. . TRBJ2-6 TRBV27 CASSLTGTSSGANVLTF TGTGCCAGCAGTTTAACAGGGACCAGCTCTGGGGCCAACGTCCTGACTTTC
TRBD1 . TRBJ1-6 TRBV5-6 CASSRQGPSYNSPLHF TGTGCCAGCAGCAGACAGGGGCCGAGTTATAATTCACCCCTCCACTTT
TRBD1 . TRBJ2-6 TRBV27 CASSPGTGISGANVLTF TGTGCCAGCAGCCCCGGGACAGGGATCTCTGGGGCCAACGTCCTGACTTTC
. . TRBJ2-7 TRBV25-1 CASSFYEQYF TGTGCCAGCAGTTTTTACGAGCAGTACTTC
. . TRBJ2-5 TRBV29-1 CSASVGRGETQYF TGCAGCGCCTCGGTGGGTAGGGGTGAGACCCAGTACTTC
. . TRBJ2-2 TRBV5-6 CASSLVRTTNTGELFF TGTGCCAGCAGCTTGGTCCGGACAACGAACACCGGGGAGCTGTTTTTT
. . TRBJ1-5 TRBV27 CASSLLRGQPQHF TGTGCCAGCAGCCTTTTAAGGGGACAGCCCCAGCATTTT
TRBD1 . TRBJ2-3 TRBV2 CASSEQGQGADTQYF TGTGCCAGCAGTGAACAGGGACAGGGGGCAGATACGCAGTATTTT
. . TRBJ1-1 TRBV6-5 CASSYSGQGNTEAFF TGTGCCAGCAGTTACTCGGGGCAGGGGAACACTGAAGCTTTCTTT
. . TRBJ2-7 TRBV5-1 CASSLARTPYEQYF TGCGCCAGCAGCTTGGCTAGGACACCCTACGAGCAGTACTTC
TRBD1 once TRBJ2-7 TRBV30 CAWSRGTGLRNEQYF TGTGCCTGGAGTCGAGGGACAGGTCTCAGAAACGAGCAGTACTTC
TRBD1 . TRBJ2-7 TRBV10-3 CATWGQGTISYEQYF TGTGCCACCTGGGGACAGGGTACAATTTCCTACGAGCAGTACTTC